Below are 20 T cell receptor beta chains sequenced from a single sample in a study of T cells after yellow fever vaccination. TCRdb redid the calling of the 5' RACE reads with MiXCR, one entry per CDR3 protein. The profile shows a few hundred thousand distinct CDR3 sequences, approximately 10% of them singletons. The input for sequencing was PBMCs, taken on the day of the first yellow fever vaccination. The source is a man aged 18 to 30 who received the YFV17D yellow fever vaccine.

V and J are TRBV25-1 and TRBJ1-1; D is undetermined. The germline V gene has CDR1 MGHDK and CDR2 SYGVNS. Trimming left V 5 bases short and J 1 base short, with 17 bases between. The CDR3 has 16 amino acids. The CDR3 loop is CASSPFPASPNTEAFF. As DNA, the CDR3 is TGTGCCAGCAGTCCATTCCCCGCCAGTCCGAACACTGAAGCTTTCTTT.

The V call is TRBV6-1, the J call TRBJ2-7; D is perhaps TRBD1 (5 bases). The germline CDR1 and CDR2 sequences are MNHNS and SASEGT. The length of the CDR3 is 15 residues. With 6 bases removed from V and 5 bases from J, the gap between germline ends came to 20 bases. This CDR3 is CASRRHQGSENEQYF. Written as DNA, the CDR3 is TGTGCCAGCAGAAGACATCAGGGTAGTGAGAACGAGCAGTACTTC.

The chain uses TRBV28 and TRBJ1-2, with D uncertain. V lost 6 bases to trimming and J lost 4 bases, with 21 bases between them. The CDR3 loop spans 16 amino acids. CDR1 is MDHEN and CDR2 is SYDVKM in the germline V gene. CDR3 nucleotide sequence: TGTGCCAGCAGGGATAACCAAGACCCTAGCGGCTATGGCTACACCTTC. Amino acids: CASRDNQDPSGYGYTF.

The table lists this clonotype with a few counts. The CDR3 nucleotides are TGTGCCAGCAATCAGCCCCAGCATTTT. This encodes CASNQPQHF. The chain couples TRBV28 to TRBJ1-5; D not resolved. Germline-derived CDR1 and CDR2 are MDHEN and SYDVKM. The CDR3 has 9 residues. The V end lost 7 bases, the J end lost 5 bases, and 0 bases lay between the germline ends.

V usage is TRBV18 and J usage is TRBJ1-1; TRBD1 matches at 8 bases. Germline values: CDR1 KGHSH, CDR2 LQKENI. This CDR3 has 15 amino acids. Trimming cost V 5 bases and J 0 bases; bases outside gene matches: 5. DNA for the CDR3: TGTGCCAGCTCAGACAGGGGCTCCTTGAACACTGAAGCTTTCTTT. It codes for CASSDRGSLNTEAFF.

The chain is built from TRBV12-3 or TRBV12-4 and TRBJ1-1; 11 bases line up with TRBD1. CDR3 length equals 14 residues. V was pared by 6 bases and J by 5 bases, with 5 bases of the junction left unmatched. CDR3: CASSKDRGRTEAFF. The DNA of the CDR3 is TGTGCCAGCAGCAAGGACAGGGGGCGAACTGAAGCTTTCTTT.

The rearrangement joins TRBV7-2 to TRBJ1-2; TRBD1 agrees at 7 bases. Germline V gene data show CDR1 as SGHTA and CDR2 as FQGNSA. Losses at the gene ends were 6 bases for V and 6 bases for J; bases not matched to a gene: 7. The CDR3 contains 13 residues. The CDR3 DNA is TGTGCCAGCAGTATAGACAGGGACCATGGCTACACCTTC. Translation: CASSIDRDHGYTF.

This clonotype was observed at least ten times. The V and J genes are TRBV7-2 and TRBJ2-7; D gene unclear. CDR1 and CDR2 from the germline V gene are SGHTA and FQGNSA. V shed 1 base and J shed 4 bases, with 5 bases lying between them. The CDR3 sequence is 12 residues long. The CDR3 DNA sequence: TGTGCCAGCAGCTTAGTCAATTACGAGCAGTACTTC. This gives the protein CASSLVNYEQYF.

This clonotype showed up just a few times. V usage is TRBV4-1 and J usage is TRBJ1-2; tentative D call: TRBD1 (5 bases). The CDR3 covers 15 residues. V lost 4 bases and J 6 bases, leaving 18 bases between the germline ends. Germline values: CDR1 MGHRA, CDR2 YSYEKL. CDR3 DNA sequence: TGCGCCAGCAGCCCTCAGGTGATGGGGCGGGATGGCTACACCTTC. Protein product: CASSPQVMGRDGYTF.

This clonotype was seen more than once but under ten times. V gene TRBV9 combines with J gene TRBJ1-2; TRBD1 matches at 7 bases. The CDR3 loop spans 15 amino acids. Losses at the gene ends were 4 bases for V and 2 bases for J; bases not matched to a gene: 8. The germline V gene has CDR1 SGDLS and CDR2 YYNGEE. The CDR3 DNA sequence: TGTGCCAGCAGCCTCTACGACAGGGCCAACTATGGCTACACCTTC. Translation: CASSLYDRANYGYTF.

A few counts support this clonotype. V gene TRBV20-1 combines with J gene TRBJ1-2; D uncertain. Trimming left V 3 bases short and J 2 bases short, with 7 bases between. Germline V gives CDR1 DFQATT, CDR2 SNEGSKA (reference sequence). The CDR3 is 12 residues long. DNA for the CDR3: TGCAGTGCTAGGCCAGACAACTATGGCTACACCTTC. Translating it yields CSARPDNYGYTF.

V usage is TRBV29-1 and J usage is TRBJ1-2; no reliable D call. The CDR3 extends over 11 amino acids. V lost 3 bases to trimming and J lost 0 bases, with 2 bases between them. Germline loops: CDR1 SQVTM, CDR2 ANQGSEA. DNA for the CDR3: TGCAGCGTTGATGCTAACTATGGCTACACCTTC. The encoded protein is CSVDANYGYTF.

The table lists this clonotype with a few counts. This chain connects TRBV12-3 or TRBV12-4 to TRBJ2-1, with TRBD2 matching over 9 bases. V trimming: 5 bases; J trimming: 5 bases; junction bases outside the gene matches: 10. There are 16 residues in the CDR3. This CDR3 is CASSPTGASGNNEQFF. The CDR3 region has the DNA TGTGCCAGCAGTCCTACTGGGGCTAGCGGGAACAATGAGCAGTTCTTC.

The CDR3 spells CASRAGTGLANEKLFF. CDR3 nucleotides: TGTGCCAGCAGAGCCGGGACAGGGTTAGCTAATGAAAAACTGTTTTTT. This chain joins TRBV9 and TRBJ1-4, with 9 bases that match TRBD1. J lost 3 bases, V lost 5 bases, and 8 bases had no gene match. The CDR3 covers 16 residues. From germline, CDR1 is SGDLS and CDR2 YYNGEE.

This clonotype has more than one count but fewer than ten. The chain joins TRBV10-3 to TRBJ1-1; a weak D match, TRBD1 (5 bases). Trimming removed 8 bases at V and 6 bases at J, with 19 bases between. The CDR3 has 14 residues. CDR1 ENHRY and CDR2 SYGVKD come from the germline V gene. The CDR3 loop is CAIRPGRTGAEAFF. CDR3 coding DNA: TGTGCCATCCGACCGGGGCGGACGGGGGCTGAAGCTTTCTTT.

V and J are TRBV5-1 and TRBJ2-1; 7 nucleotides line up with TRBD1. The germline V gene has CDR1 SGHRS and CDR2 YFSETQ. This CDR3 has 14 amino acids. V lost 4 bases to trimming and J lost 3 bases; unmatched junction nucleotides: 4. CDR3 sequence reads: CASSRQGDYNEQFF. In DNA, the CDR3 is TGCGCCAGCAGCAGACAGGGCGACTACAATGAGCAGTTCTTC. Drawing the rest from reference TRBV5-1 and TRBJ2-1, the complete variable domain is KAGVTQTPRYLIKTRGQQVTLSCSPISGHRSVSWYQQTPGQGLQFLFEYFSETQRNKGNFPGRFSGRQFSNSRSEMNVSTLELGDSALYLCASSRQGDYNEQFFGPGTRLTVL.

The table lists this clonotype with a few counts. J is TRBJ1-1 and V is TRBV14; D is ambiguous. From germline, CDR1 is SGHDN and CDR2 FVKESK. The CDR3 is 15 residues long. V lost 1 base and J 8 bases, leaving 17 bases between the germline ends. This CDR3 is CASSQVLGAEIEAFF. The DNA for the CDR3 is TGTGCCAGCAGCCAAGTATTGGGTGCTGAAATAGAAGCTTTCTTT.

This clonotype was observed at least ten times. The V call is TRBV6-4, the J call TRBJ1-4; 8 bases align to TRBD1. CDR3 length equals 19 residues. Looked up from germline, CDR1 is MRHNA and CDR2 is SNTAGT. V shed 0 bases, J shed 0 bases, and the junction held 9 bases outside the gene matches. The CDR3 DNA follows: TGTGCCAGCAGTGACTCTTGGACAGGGTGGTCCGCAACTAATGAAAAACTGTTTTTT. Its protein product is CASSDSWTGWSATNEKLFF.

The genes are TRBV10-2 and TRBJ2-5, with 12 positions matching TRBD2. Germline CDR1 and CDR2: WSHSY and SAAADI. The CDR3 runs to 15 residues. The V gene end was trimmed by 8 bases and the J gene end by 6 bases; junction bases not matched to a gene: 10. The CDR3 DNA is TGCGCCAGCTTGGGGCTAGCGGGGGGGCCAAAGACCCAGTACTTC. It is translated as CASLGLAGGPKTQYF.

The rearrangement links TRBV6-1 to TRBJ1-1; D is unclear. The CDR3 extends over 13 amino acids. Per germline, CDR1 MNHNS and CDR2 SASEGT. Trimming took 7 bases from V and 0 from J, leaving 9 bases between them. DNA of the CDR3: TGTGCCAGCACAATCCTACTGAACACTGAAGCTTTCTTT. Translation gives CASTILLNTEAFF.